This T cell receptor beta chain derives from a study of cytotoxic CD8 clonotypes in ibrutinib-treated CLL. General study findings and limits: In comparison with age-matched healthy donors, baseline clonality was higher and tracked circulating CD8+ T-cell counts. Public clonotypes, rarely seen, contracted or held steady on treatment.

The protocol was immunoSEQ multiplex PCR, while the TCRdb copy is restricted to in-frame clones and leaves out a portion. The sample has around 250,000 clones; roughly 70% are singletons. The ends lost 3 bases at V and 4 bases at J; junction bases unmatched: 8. This CDR3 spans 15 amino acids. Germline V gene lookup returns CDR1 MGHDK and CDR2 SYGVNS. As to this clone: The antigen remains unidentified.

Source: PBMCs, taken after 24 months of ibrutinib treatment. J is TRBJ1-2 and V is TRBV25-1, with TRBD1 identical over 7 bases. This TCR was recovered from a human donor with chronic lymphocytic leukemia. The CDR3: CASSDPGRGAYGYTF. The CDR3 nucleotides are TGTGCCAGCAGTGATCCGGGCAGGGGGGCCTATGGCTACACCTTC.